This T cell receptor beta chain was recovered during a study of memory CD4+ T cells and cytomegalovirus serostatus. Profiled with immunoSEQ multiplex PCR; TCRdb holds only in-frame clones, not every one. The sample lists over 35,000 clones; 60% to 80% were seen once. CDR1 and CDR2 from the germline V gene are MNHEY and SMNVEV (reference sequence). The V gene end was trimmed by 3 bases and the J gene end by 1 base; junction bases not matched to a gene: 4. The CDR3 loop spans 16 amino acids. The sort gate was single viable CD3+CD4+CD8-CD45RO+ cells for memory CD4+ T cells. This rearrangement joins TRBV27 to TRBJ2-2; the match to TRBD2 covers 8 bases. The source material was memory CD4+ T cells from blood. The TCR was taken from an adult in good health and CMV-seronegative. The CDR3, as DNA: TGTGCCAGCAGTTTCGGTCTAGCGGGGAACACCGGGGAGCTGTTTTTT. Protein: CASSFGLAGNTGELFF.